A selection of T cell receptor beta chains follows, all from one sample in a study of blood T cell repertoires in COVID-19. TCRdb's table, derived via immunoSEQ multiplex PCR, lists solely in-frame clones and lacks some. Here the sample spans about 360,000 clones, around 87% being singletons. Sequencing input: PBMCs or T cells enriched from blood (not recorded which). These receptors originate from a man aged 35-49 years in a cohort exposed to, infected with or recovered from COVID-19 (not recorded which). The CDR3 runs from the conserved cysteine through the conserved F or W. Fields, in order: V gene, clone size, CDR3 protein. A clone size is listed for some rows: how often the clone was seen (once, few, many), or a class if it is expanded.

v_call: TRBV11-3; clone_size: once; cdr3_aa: CASSLFGDERFF
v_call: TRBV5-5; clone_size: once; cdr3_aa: CASSLDLGGEKLFF
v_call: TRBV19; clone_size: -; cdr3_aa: CASSRQEAGELFF
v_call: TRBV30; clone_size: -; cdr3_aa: CAWSAGLGYGYTF
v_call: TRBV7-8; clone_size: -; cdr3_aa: CASSIGVAGVHEQYF
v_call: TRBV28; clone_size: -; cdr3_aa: CATFSGQGTEAFF
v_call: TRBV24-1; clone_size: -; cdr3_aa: CATSEPTGDGANVLTF
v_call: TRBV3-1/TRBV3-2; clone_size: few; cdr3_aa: CASSQESATDTQYF
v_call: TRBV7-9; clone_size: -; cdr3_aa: CASSPVGATYEQYF
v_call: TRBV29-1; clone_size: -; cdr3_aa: CSVEGHRGRDGYTF
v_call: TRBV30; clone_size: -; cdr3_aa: CAWSTNSGYPLTYEQYF
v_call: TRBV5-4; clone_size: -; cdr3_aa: CASSGNSGRSNNEQFF
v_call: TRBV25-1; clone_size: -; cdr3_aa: CASEADTQYF